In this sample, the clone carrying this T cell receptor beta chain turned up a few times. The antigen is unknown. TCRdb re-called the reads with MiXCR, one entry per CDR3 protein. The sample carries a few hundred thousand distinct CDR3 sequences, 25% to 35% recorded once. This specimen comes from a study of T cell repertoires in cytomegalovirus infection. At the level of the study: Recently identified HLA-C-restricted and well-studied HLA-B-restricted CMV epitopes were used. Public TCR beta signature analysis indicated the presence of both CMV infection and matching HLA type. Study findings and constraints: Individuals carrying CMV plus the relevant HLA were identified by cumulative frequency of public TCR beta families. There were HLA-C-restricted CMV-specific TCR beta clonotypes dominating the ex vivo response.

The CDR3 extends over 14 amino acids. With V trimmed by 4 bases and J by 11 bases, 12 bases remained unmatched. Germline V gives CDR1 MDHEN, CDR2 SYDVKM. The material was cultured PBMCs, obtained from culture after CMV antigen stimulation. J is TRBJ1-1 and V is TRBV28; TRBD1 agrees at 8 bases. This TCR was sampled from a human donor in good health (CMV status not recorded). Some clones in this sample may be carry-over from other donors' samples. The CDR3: CASSSQGAISLAFF. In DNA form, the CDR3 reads TGTGCCAGCAGTTCCCAGGGGGCTATAAGCTTGGCTTTCTTT.